This TCR beta chain is drawn from a study of cytomegalovirus exposure and HLA in healthy donors. Use of 60 Vbeta and 13 Jbeta primers characterized the PCR. This table comes from immunoSEQ multiplex PCR, and its TCRdb copy is limited to in-frame clones, with some not included. This sample yields around 160,000 clones, of which 70% to 80% are seen a single time; roughly an eighth belongs to the top ten. Germline V gene lookup returns CDR1 KGHSH and CDR2 LQKENI. This CDR3 is 14 amino acids long. The V gene end was trimmed by 6 bases and the J gene end by 5 bases; junction bases not matched to a gene: 7.

The chain has TRBV18 and TRBJ2-3; 8 positions match TRBD2. Sequences were obtained from PBMCs. The TCR sequence derives from a middle-aged man in good health and CMV-seropositive. The CDR3 bases are TGTGCCAGCTCTACCGGCGCGGGAGGAGATACGCAGTATTTT. It yields the protein CASSTGAGGDTQYF.